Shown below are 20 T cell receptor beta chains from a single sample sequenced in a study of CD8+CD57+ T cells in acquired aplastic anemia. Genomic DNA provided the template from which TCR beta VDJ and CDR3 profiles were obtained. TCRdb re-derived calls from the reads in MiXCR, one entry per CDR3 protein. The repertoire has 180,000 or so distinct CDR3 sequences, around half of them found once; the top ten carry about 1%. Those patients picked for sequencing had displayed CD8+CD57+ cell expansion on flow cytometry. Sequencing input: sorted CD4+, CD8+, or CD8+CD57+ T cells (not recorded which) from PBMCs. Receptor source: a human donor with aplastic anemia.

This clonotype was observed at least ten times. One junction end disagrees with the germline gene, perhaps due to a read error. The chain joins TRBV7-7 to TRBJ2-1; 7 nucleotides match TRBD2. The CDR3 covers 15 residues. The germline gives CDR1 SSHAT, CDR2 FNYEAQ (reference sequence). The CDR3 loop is CASSLDRGDYNEQFF. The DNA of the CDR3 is TGTGCTAGCAGCTTAGACCGGGGGGACTACAATGAGCAGTTCTTC.

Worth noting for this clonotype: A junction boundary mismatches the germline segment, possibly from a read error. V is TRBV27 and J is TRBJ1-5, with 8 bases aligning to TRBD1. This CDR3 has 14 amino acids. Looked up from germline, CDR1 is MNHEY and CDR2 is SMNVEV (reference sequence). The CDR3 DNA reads TGTGTCAGCAGCGGACAGGGTTGGAATCAGCCCCAGCATTTT. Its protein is CVSSGQGWNQPQHF.

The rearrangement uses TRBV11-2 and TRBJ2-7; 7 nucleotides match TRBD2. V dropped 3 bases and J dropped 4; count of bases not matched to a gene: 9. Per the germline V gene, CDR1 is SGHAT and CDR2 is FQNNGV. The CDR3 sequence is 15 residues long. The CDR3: CASSLDPSGIYEQYF. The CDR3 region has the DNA TGTGCCAGCAGCTTGGACCCTAGCGGAATTTACGAGCAGTACTTC.

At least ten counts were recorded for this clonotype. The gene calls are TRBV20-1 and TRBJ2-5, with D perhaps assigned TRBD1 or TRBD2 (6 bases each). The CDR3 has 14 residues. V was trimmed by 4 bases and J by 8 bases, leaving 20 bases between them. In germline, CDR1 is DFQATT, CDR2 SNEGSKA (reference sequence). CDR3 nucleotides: TGCAGTGCTAAGAGGGGGGTGGCCGCAGACACCCAGTACTTC. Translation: CSAKRGVAADTQYF.

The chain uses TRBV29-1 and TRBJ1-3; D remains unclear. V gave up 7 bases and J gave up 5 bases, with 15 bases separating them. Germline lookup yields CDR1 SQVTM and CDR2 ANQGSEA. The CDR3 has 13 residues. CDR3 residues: CSALLSTRNTIYF. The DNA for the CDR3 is TGCAGCGCCCTACTGAGTACGAGAAACACCATATATTTT. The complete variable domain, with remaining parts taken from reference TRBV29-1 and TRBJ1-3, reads SAVISQKPSRDICQRGTSLTIQCQVDSQVTMMFWYRQQPGQSLTLIATANQGSEATYESGFVIDKFPISRPNLTFSTLTVSNMSPEDSSIYLCSALLSTRNTIYFGEGSWLTVV.

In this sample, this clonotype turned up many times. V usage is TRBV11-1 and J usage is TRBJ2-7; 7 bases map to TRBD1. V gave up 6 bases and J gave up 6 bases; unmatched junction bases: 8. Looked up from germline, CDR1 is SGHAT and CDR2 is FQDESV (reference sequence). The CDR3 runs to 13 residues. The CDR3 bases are TGTGCCAGCAGTCAGGACAGGTTTGGCGAGCAGTACTTC. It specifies CASSQDRFGEQYF.

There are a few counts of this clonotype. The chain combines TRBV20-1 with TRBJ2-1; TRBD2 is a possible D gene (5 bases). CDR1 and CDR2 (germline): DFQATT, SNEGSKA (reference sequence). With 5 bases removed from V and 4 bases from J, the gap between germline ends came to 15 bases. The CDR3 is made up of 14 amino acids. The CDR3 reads CSADPRERYNEQFF. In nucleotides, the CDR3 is TGCAGTGCTGATCCCCGGGAACGATACAATGAGCAGTTCTTC.

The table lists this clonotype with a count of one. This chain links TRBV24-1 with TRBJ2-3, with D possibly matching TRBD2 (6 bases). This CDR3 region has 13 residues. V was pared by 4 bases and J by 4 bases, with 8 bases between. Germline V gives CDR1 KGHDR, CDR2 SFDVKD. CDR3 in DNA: TGTGCCACCAGTGACGGGAGTCCAGATACGCAGTATTTT. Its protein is CATSDGSPDTQYF.

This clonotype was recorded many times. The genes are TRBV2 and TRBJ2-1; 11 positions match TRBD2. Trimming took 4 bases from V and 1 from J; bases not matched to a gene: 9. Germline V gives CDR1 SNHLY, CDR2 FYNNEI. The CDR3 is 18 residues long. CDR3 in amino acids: CASSVSASGGRSYNEQFF. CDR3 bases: TGTGCCAGCAGTGTTTCGGCTAGCGGGGGGCGATCCTACAATGAGCAGTTCTTC.

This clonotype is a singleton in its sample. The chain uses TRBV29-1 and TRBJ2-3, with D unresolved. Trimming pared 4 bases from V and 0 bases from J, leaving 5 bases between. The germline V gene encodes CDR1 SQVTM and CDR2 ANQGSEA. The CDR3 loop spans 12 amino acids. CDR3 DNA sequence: TGCAGCGTTGTTCGTAGCACAGATACGCAGTATTTT. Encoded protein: CSVVRSTDTQYF.

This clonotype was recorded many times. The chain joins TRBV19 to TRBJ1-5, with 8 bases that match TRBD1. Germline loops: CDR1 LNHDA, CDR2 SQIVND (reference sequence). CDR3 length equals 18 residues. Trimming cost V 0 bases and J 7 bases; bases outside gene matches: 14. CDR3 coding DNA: TGTGCCAGTAGTATAGATGGTACGACCGGGACAGGATCACAGCCCCAGCATTTT. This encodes CASSIDGTTGTGSQPQHF.

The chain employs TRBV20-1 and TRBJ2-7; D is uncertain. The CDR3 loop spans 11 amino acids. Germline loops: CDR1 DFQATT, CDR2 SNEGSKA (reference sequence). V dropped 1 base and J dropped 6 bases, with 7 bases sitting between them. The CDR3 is CSARAAREQYF. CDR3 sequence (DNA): TGCAGTGCTAGAGCCGCTCGCGAGCAGTACTTC.

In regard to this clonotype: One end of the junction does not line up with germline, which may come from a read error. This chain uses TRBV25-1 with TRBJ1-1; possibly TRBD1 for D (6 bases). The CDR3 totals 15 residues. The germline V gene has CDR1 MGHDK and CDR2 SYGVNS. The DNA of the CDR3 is TGTGCCAGCAGCTTAGCGGCAGGGGTGAATACTGAAGCTTTCTTT. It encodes CASSLAAGVNTEAFF.

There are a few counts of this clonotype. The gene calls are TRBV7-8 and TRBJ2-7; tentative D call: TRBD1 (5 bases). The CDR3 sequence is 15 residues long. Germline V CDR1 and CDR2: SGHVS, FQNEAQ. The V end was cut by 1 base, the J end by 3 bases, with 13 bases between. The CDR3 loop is CASSLGTPNYYEQYF. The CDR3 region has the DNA TGTGCCAGCAGCTTAGGGACACCAAATTACTACGAGCAGTACTTC.

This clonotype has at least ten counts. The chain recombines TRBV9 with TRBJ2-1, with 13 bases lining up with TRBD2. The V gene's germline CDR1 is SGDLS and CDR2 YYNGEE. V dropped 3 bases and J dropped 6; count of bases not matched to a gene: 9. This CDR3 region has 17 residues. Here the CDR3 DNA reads TGTGCCAGCAGCGCCTCTTCCGGGACTAGCGGGGTCAATGAGCAGTTCTTC. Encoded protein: CASSASSGTSGVNEQFF.

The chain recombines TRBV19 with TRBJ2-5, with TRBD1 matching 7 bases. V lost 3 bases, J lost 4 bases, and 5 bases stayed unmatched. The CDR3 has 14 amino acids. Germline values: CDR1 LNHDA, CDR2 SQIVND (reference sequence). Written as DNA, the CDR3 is TGTGCCAGTAGTATCTACCGACAGGGAGAGACCCAGTACTTC. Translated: CASSIYRQGETQYF. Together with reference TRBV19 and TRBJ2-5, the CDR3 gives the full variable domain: DGGITQSPKYLFRKEGQNVTLSCEQNLNHDAMYWYRQDPGQGLRLIYYSQIVNDFQKGDIAEGYSVSREKKESFPLTVTSAQKNPTAFYLCASSIYRQGETQYFGPGTRLLVL.

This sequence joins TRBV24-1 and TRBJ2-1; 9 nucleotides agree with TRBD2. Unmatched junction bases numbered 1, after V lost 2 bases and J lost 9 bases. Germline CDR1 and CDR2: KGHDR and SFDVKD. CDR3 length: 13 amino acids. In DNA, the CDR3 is TGTGCCACCAGTGATTCACTAGCGGGTGAGCAGTTCTTC. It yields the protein CATSDSLAGEQFF.

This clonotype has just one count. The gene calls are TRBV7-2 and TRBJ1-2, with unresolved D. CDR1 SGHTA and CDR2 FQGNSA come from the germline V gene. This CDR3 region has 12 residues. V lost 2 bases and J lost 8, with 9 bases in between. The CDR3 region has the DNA TGTGCCAGCAGCTTAACGAGGGAAGGCTACACCTTC. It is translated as CASSLTREGYTF.

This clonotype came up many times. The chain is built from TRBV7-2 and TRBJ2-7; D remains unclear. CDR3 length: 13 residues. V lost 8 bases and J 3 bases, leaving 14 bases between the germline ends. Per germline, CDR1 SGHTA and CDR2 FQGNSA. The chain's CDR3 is CASARSNYYEQYF. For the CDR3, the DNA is TGTGCCAGCGCTAGGTCAAACTACTACGAGCAGTACTTC.

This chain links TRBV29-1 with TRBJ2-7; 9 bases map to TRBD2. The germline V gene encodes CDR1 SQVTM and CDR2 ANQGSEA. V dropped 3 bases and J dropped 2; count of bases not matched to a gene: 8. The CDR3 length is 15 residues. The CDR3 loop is CSVELASGTTYEQYF. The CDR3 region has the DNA TGCAGCGTTGAGCTCGCTAGCGGGACAACCTACGAGCAGTACTTC.